A selection of T cell receptor beta chains follows, all from one sample in a study of T-cell reconstitution after alpha-beta-depleted transplantation in children. TCRdb passed the PCR reads through MiXCR, listing each CDR3 protein once. This table holds some 200,000 distinct CDR3 sequences, 6.3% found once. The material sequenced was PBMCs, taken before TCRalphabeta/CD19-depleted stem cell transplant. Every receptor here comes from a girl under three years old with combined immunodeficiency, due to receive a stem cell transplant. Each CDR3 is given without its conserved first and last residue. Expanded clones get a size class; other rows say once, few or many, or leave the size out.

length,V,size,CDR3
12,TRBV7-9,many,ASSKRGFPYEQY
15,TRBV7-9,NA,ASTAYSGQGANTEAF
13,TRBV29-1,many,SVEFGTGPYYGYT
15,TRBV14,few,ASSQVGGQGVTGELF
11,TRBV7-9,few,ASRPPMNTEAF
11,TRBV20-1,many,SAKMGNNSPLH
15,TRBV24-1,many,ATSGGGASLSVGELF
13,TRBV25-1,many,ASSNRDRADNEQF
13,TRBV4-1,many,ASSRGQVYTGELF
11,TRBV12-3/TRBV12-4,many,ASSPRAASGEY
16,TRBV4-1,many,ASSQVDGRWGSGNTIY
12,TRBV9,NA,ASSGGPLQGEQY
11,TRBV7-9,many,ASRAGNSYEQY
14,TRBV28,many,ASSPRLAGASDTQY
13,TRBV4-3,many,ASSQDLTAFNEQF
12,TRBV6-4,many,AIFRDWGYNEQF
12,TRBV4-2,many,ASSQARGFYEQY
11,TRBV28,many,ASLGTSSYEQY
8,TRBV21-1,many,ASKKREAF
9,TRBV20-1,many,SAREAGELF
16,TRBV20-1,NA,SASHPGLAGAPRYEQY
15,TRBV6-1,many,ASSGLAGGKGLETQY
11,TRBV4-1,many,ASSPELIQPQH
11,TRBV11-2,many,ASSLDRVRTQY
13,TRBV7-8,few,ASRLTIYYQETQY
12,TRBV6-2/TRBV6-3,few,ASTTGHGANVLT